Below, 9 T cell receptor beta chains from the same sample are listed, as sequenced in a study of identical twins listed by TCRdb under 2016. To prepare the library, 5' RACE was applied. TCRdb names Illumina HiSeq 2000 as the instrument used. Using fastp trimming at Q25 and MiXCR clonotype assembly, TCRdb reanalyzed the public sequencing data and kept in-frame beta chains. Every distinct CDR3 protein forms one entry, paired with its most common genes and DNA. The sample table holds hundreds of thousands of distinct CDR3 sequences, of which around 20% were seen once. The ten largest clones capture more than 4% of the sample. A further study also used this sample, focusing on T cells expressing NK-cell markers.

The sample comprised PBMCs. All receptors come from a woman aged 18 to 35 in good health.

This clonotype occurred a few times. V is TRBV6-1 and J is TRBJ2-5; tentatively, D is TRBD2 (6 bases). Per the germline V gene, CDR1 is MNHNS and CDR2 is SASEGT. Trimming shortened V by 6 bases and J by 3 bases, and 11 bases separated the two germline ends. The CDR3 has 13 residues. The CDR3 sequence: CASSMGGKETQYF. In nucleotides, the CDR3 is TGTGCCAGCAGCATGGGGGGAAAAGAGACCCAGTACTTC.

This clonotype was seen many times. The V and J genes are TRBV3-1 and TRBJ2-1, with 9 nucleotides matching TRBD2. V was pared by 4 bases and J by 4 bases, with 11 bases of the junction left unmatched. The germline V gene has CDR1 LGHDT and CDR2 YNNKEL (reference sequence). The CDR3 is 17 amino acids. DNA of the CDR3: TGTGCCAGCAGCCGAACTACCGGGACTAGCAGTTACAATGAGCAGTTCTTC. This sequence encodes CASSRTTGTSSYNEQFF.

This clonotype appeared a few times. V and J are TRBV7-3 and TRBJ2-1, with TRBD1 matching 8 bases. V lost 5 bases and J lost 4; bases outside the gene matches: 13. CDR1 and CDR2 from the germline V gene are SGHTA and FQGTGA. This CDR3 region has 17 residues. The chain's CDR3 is CASSLKPGQAMYNEQFF. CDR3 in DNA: TGTGCCAGCAGCCTTAAGCCGGGACAGGCTATGTACAATGAGCAGTTCTTC.

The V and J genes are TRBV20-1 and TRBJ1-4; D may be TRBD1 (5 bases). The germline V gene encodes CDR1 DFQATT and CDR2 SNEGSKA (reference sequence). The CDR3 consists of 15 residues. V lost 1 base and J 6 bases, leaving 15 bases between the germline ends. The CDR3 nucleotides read TGCAGTGCTAGAGGGCGCTGGGCGGGGGATGAAAAACTGTTTTTT. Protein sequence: CSARGRWAGDEKLFF.

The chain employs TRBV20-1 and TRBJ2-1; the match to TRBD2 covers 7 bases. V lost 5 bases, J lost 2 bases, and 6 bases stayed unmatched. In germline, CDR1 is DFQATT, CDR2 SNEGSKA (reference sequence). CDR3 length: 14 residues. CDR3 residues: CSAPSGATYNEQFF. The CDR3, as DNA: TGCAGTGCTCCAAGCGGGGCCACCTACAATGAGCAGTTCTTC.

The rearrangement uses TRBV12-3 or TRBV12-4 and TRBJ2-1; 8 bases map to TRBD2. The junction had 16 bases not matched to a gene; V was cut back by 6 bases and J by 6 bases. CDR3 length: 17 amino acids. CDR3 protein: CASSRSGYRAGANEQFF. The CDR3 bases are TGTGCCAGCAGCCGTAGTGGGTACCGAGCGGGAGCCAATGAGCAGTTCTTC.

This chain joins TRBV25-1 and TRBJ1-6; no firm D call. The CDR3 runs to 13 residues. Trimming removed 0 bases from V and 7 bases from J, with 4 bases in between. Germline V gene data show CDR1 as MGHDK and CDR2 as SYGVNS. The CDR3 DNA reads TGTGCCAGCAGTGAATATTCCAATTCACCCCTCCACTTT. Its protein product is CASSEYSNSPLHF.

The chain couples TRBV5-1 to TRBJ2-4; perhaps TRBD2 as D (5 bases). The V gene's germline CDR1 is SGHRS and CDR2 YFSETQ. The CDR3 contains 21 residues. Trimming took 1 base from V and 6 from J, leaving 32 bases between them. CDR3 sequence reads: CASSLSTDPTSRNYEGNIQYF. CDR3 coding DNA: TGCGCCAGCAGCTTGAGTACGGACCCGACATCTCGGAATTACGAGGGAAACATTCAGTACTTC.

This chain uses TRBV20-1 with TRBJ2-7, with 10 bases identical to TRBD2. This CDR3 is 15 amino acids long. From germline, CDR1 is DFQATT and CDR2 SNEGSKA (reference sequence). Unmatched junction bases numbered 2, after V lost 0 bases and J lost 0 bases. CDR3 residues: CSAREASGGSYEQYF. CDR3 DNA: TGCAGTGCTAGAGAGGCTAGCGGGGGCTCCTACGAGCAGTACTTC.